A selection of T cell receptor beta chains follows, all from one sample in a study of cytomegalovirus exposure and HLA in healthy donors. Measured with immunoSEQ multiplex PCR; TCRdb has only the in-frame clones, and not every one. The sample holds approximately 140,000 clones, over 60% seen once. Sequencing used PBMCs. These receptors all stem from a middle-aged man in good health and CMV-seronegative. CDR3s include the opening cysteine and the closing phenylalanine or tryptophan. The D gene is left open where the match is weak. Clone size, where shown, is once, few, many, or a class for clones that have expanded.

TRBV10-3,NA,TRBJ2-2,few,TGTGCCATCACGGCTGATTTAGGGACACAACACCGGGAGCTGTTTTTT,CAITADLGTQHRELFF
TRBV15,TRBD2,TRBJ2-3,few,TGTGCCACCAGCAGTCCTTGGACTAGCGGTAGCACAGATACGCAGTATTTT,CATSSPWTSGSTDTQYF
TRBV11-2,TRBD1,TRBJ2-7,NA,TGTGCCAGCAGTCAACAGACAGGGGCCATCTACGAGCAGTACTTC,CASSQQTGAIYEQYF
TRBV7-3,NA,TRBJ1-1,NA,TGTGCCAGCAGCTTAATGGGGGGAAACACTGAAGCTTTCTTT,CASSLMGGNTEAFF
TRBV11-2,TRBD1,TRBJ1-4,few,TGTGCCAGCAGCTTAGGGACAGGGCTATTTTTT,CASSLGTGLFF
TRBV19,TRBD2,TRBJ2-5,NA,TGTGCCAGTAGTATTCGAGCGGGGAGGCAAGAGACCCAGTACTTC,CASSIRAGRQETQYF
TRBV19,TRBD1,TRBJ2-2,NA,TGTGCCAGTAGTTTCCGGACAGGGCGGACCGGGGAGCTGTTTTTT,CASSFRTGRTGELFF
TRBV6-4,TRBD1,TRBJ1-3,NA,TGTGCCAGCAGTGACCGGACAGGGTGTAGTGGAAACACCATATATTTT,CASSDRTGCSGNTIYF
TRBV6-1,TRBD1,TRBJ2-1,NA,TGTGCCAGCAGTGAAGCAGGGACAGGGTTTTACAATGAGCAGTTCTTC,CASSEAGTGFYNEQFF
TRBV27,TRBD2,TRBJ2-1,NA,TGTGCCAGCAGTTTAATAGCGGGGGGGCGGTCCTACAATGAGCAGTTCTTC,CASSLIAGGRSYNEQFF
TRBV7-9,NA,TRBJ2-7,once,TGTGCCAGCAGCTTAGGACAATTTTACGAGCAGTACTTC,CASSLGQFYEQYF
TRBV6-1,TRBD1,TRBJ2-7,NA,TGTGCCAGCAGAGCCCCGGGACAGAACTACGAGCAGTACTTC,CASRAPGQNYEQYF
TRBV18,NA,TRBJ2-5,NA,TGTGCCAGCTCACCACTGGAGGGCCCACAACAAGAGACCCAGTACTTC,CASSPLEGPQQETQYF
TRBV4-3,NA,TRBJ2-7,few,TGCGCCAGCAGCCAAGGTGAAGCCCTCCACTACGAGCAGTACTTC,CASSQGEALHYEQYF
TRBV6-5,NA,TRBJ2-7,NA,TGTGCCAGCAGTTACCGCGCGGGGTTAGGGTACGAGCAGTACTTC,CASSYRAGLGYEQYF
TRBV12-5,NA,TRBJ1-2,NA,TGTGCTAGTGGGATAGCTAACTATGGCTACACCTTC,CASGIANYGYTF
TRBV6-5,NA,TRBJ1-5,NA,TGTGCCAGCAGTTACTCGTACAGCGGGGGGCCCCAGCATTTT,CASSYSYSGGPQHF
TRBV18,TRBD2,TRBJ2-3,NA,TGTGCCAGCTCACCACGACTAGCGGGAGCATCAGATACGCAGTATTTT,CASSPRLAGASDTQYF
TRBV6-5,NA,TRBJ1-4,NA,TGTGCCAGCGGGAGGCTACCTAATGAAAAACTGTTTTTT,CASGRLPNEKLFF
TRBV5-6,NA,TRBJ1-1,NA,TGTGCCAGCAGCTTTTTATCGGGGATGAACACTGAAGCTTTCTTT,CASSFLSGMNTEAFF
TRBV25-1,NA,TRBJ1-2,few,TGTGCCAGCACCACAGGGAACTATGGCTACACCTTC,CASTTGNYGYTF
TRBV7-3,NA,TRBJ1-2,NA,TGTGCCAGCACCCTCGGACGGAAACCATACGCCGAGGGATTTGGCTACACCTTC,CASTLGRKPYAEGFGYTF
TRBV29-1,TRBD2,TRBJ2-1,NA,TGCAGCGCTAGACTAGCGGGGGGGCTCTATGAGCAGTTCTTC,CSARLAGGLYEQFF
TRBV5-1,NA,TRBJ2-1,NA,TGCGCCAGCAGGCGGACATTTGGTTACAATGAGCAGTTCTTC,CASRRTFGYNEQFF
TRBV7-3,TRBD2,TRBJ2-2,NA,TGTGCCAGCAGCTTATCCGGGACTAGCGCCACCGGGGAGCTGTTTTTT,CASSLSGTSATGELFF
TRBV27,NA,TRBJ1-5,few,TGTGCCAGCAGTCCGCGACTTGACAATCAGCCCCAGCATTTT,CASSPRLDNQPQHF
TRBV28,NA,TRBJ1-1,once,TGTGCCAGCAGTTCATCCGGAGGACCTGGGAGTACTGAAGCTTTCTTT,CASSSSGGPGSTEAFF
TRBV19,NA,TRBJ1-1,NA,TGTGCCAGTAGTACCCAGAGGATTAACACTGAAGCTTTCTTT,CASSTQRINTEAFF
TRBV29-1,NA,TRBJ2-3,NA,TGCAGCGTTGATGGGGAGCGGGCGGCAGATACGCAGTATTTT,CSVDGERAADTQYF
TRBV10-3,TRBD2,TRBJ2-1,NA,TGTGCCATCACCCAACTAGCGGGGGGGCGGGGTGAGCAGTTCTTC,CAITQLAGGRGEQFF
TRBV21-1,NA,TRBJ2-4,NA,TGTGCCAGCAGCGACAGGGTAGGCAAATACATTCAGTACTTC,CASSDRVGKYIQYF
TRBV11-3,TRBD2,TRBJ2-5,few,TGTGCCAGCAGCCTAGGGACTAGCGGGGAGTTAGAGACCCAGTACTTC,CASSLGTSGELETQYF
TRBV2,TRBD2,TRBJ2-7,once,TGTGCCAGCAGAACTGTGACTAGCGGAGAAACACTAAACTCCTACGAGCAGTACTTC,CASRTVTSGETLNSYEQYF
TRBV7-3,NA,TRBJ2-5,NA,TGTGCCAGCACCCCAGGGGCGGTTGGGGAGACCCAGTACTTC,CASTPGAVGETQYF
TRBV7-9,NA,TRBJ2-5,NA,TGTGCCAGCAGCTCCCCCCTGACTCTAGGATCGGAGACCCAGTACTTC,CASSSPLTLGSETQYF
TRBV5-8,NA,TRBJ2-7,NA,TGTGCCAGCAGCGCCGGGGGCTACGAGCAGTACTTC,CASSAGGYEQYF
TRBV5-1,NA,TRBJ1-2,NA,TGCGCCAGCAGCTTGGGAGGTTCTAACTATGGCTACACCTTC,CASSLGGSNYGYTF
TRBV19,NA,TRBJ2-1,NA,TGTGCCAGTAGTTCCCCGCCCAGGGGATCCTACAATGAGCAGTTCTTC,CASSSPPRGSYNEQFF